This TCR beta chain was documented in a study of T cells in Graves' hyperthyroidism and ophthalmopathy. The study's findings and limits: Most thyroid clonotypes expanded above 0.001 were also detected in blood. A model using 13 V-J features told ophthalmopathy apart from stable hyperthyroidism.

Comments on this clonotype: What it binds is unknown.

Amplification targeted TCR beta CDR3 regions from RNA transcripts. Researchers ran a first-round RT-PCR on the TCR CDR3 using the HTBI primer set. MiXCR was run by TCRdb on the multiplex PCR reads, yielding one entry per CDR3 protein. Among just over 550,000 distinct CDR3 sequences listed, about 43% were seen once. Researchers barred patients who had uncontrolled infection, other autoimmune disease, pregnancy or lactation. This sequence was found in a woman under 30 with Graves' hyperthyroidism. Sequencing was done on a sample of peripheral blood or thyroid tissue (not recorded which).

In nucleotides, the CDR3 is TGTGCCAGCGGGACAGGGAGACTTGGGGCCAACGTCCTGACTTTC. It specifies CASGTGRLGANVLTF. The J gene is TRBJ2-6, the V gene TRBV2, with TRBD1 matching over 9 bases. With 8 bases clipped from V and 3 bases from J, the junction kept 5 bases outside the gene matches. The CDR3 is made up of 15 amino acids. Per the germline V gene, CDR1 is SNHLY and CDR2 is FYNNEI.